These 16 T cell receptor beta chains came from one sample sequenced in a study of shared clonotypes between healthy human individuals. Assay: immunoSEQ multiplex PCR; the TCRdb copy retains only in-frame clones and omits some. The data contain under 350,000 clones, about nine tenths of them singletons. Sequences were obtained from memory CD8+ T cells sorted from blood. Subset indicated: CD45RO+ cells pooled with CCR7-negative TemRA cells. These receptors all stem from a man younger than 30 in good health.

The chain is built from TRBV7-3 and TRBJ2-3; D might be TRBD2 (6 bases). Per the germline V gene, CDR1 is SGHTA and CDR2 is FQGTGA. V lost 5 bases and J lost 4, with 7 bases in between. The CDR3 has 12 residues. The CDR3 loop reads CASSASADTQYF. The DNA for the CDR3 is TGTGCCAGCAGCGCTAGCGCAGATACGCAGTATTTT.

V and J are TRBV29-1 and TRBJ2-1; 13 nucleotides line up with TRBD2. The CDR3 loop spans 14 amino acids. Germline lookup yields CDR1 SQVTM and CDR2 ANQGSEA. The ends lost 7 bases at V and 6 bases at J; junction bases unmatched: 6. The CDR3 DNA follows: TGCAGCGCCACGGGACTAGCGGGATTCAATGAGCAGTTCTTC. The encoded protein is CSATGLAGFNEQFF.

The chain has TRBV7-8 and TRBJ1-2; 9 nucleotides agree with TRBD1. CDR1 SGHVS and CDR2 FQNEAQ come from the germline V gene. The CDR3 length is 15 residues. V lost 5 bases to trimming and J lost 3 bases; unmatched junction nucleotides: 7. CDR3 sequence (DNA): TGTGCCAGCAGCACGAGAAGACAGGGGGACTATGGCTACACCTTC. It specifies CASSTRRQGDYGYTF.

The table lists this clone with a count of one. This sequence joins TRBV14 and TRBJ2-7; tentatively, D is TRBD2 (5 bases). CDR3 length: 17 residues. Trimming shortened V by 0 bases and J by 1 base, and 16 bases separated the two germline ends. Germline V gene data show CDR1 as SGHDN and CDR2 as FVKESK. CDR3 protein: CASSQDLGYAGSYEQYF. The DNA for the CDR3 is TGTGCCAGCAGCCAAGATCTGGGCTATGCGGGTTCCTACGAGCAGTACTTC.

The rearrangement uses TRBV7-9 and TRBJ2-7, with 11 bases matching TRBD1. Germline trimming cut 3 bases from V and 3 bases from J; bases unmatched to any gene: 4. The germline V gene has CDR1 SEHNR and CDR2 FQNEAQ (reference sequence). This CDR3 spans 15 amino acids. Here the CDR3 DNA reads TGTGCCAGCAGCTTGGGACAGGGGGTCGACTACGAGCAGTACTTC. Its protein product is CASSLGQGVDYEQYF.

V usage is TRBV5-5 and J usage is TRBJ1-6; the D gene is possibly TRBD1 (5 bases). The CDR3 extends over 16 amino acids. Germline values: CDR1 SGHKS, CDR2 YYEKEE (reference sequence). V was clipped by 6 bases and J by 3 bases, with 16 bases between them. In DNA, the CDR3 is TGTGCCAGCACCCCGGCAGGGTCAAACTATAATTCACCCCTCCACTTT. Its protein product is CASTPAGSNYNSPLHF.

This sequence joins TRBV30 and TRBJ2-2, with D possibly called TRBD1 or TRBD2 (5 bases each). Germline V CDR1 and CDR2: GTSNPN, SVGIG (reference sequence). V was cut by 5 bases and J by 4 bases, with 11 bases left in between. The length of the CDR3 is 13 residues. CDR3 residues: CAWPSGATGELFF. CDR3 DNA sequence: TGTGCCTGGCCCTCCGGGGCCACCGGGGAGCTGTTTTTT. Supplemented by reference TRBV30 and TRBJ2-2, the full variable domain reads SQTIHQWPATLVQPVGSPLSLECTVEGTSNPNLYWYRQAAGRGLQLLFYSVGIGQISSEVPQNLSASRPQDRQFILSSKKLLLSDSGFYLCAWPSGATGELFFGEGSRLTVL.

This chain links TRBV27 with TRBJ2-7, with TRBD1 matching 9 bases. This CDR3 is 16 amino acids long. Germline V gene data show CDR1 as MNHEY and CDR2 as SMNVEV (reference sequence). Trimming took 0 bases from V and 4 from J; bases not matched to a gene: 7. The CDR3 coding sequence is TGTGCCAGCAGTTTATCGGCCGGGACAGGGTCTTACGAGCAGTACTTC. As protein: CASSLSAGTGSYEQYF.

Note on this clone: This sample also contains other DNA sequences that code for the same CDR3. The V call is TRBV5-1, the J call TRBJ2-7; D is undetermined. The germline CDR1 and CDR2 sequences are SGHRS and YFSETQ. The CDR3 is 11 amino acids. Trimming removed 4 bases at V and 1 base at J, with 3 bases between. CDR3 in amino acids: CASSASYEQYF. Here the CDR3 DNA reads TGCGCCAGCAGCGCTTCCTACGAGCAGTACTTC.

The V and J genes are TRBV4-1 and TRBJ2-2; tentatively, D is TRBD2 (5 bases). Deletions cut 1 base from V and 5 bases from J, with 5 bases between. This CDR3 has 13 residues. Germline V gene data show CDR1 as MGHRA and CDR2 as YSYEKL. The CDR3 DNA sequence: TGCGCCAGCAGCCAAGGACTAACCGGGGAGCTGTTTTTT. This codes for CASSQGLTGELFF.

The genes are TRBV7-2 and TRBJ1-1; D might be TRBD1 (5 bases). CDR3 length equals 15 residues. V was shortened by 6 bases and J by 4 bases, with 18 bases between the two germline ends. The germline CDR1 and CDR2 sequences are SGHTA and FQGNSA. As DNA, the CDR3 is TGTGCCAGCAGAGGACCCGGGGGGAGAATCACTGAAGCTTTCTTT. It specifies CASRGPGGRITEAFF.

CDR3 DNA: TGTGCCAGCAAGGGTTCTAGCTTCGAGGAGACCCAGTACTTC. Its translation is CASKGSSFEETQYF. The chain uses TRBV2 and TRBJ2-5; D might be TRBD2 (5 bases). Germline V lookup: CDR1 SNHLY, CDR2 FYNNEI. This CDR3 is built from 14 residues. V lost 7 bases, J lost 5 bases, and 17 bases lay in between.

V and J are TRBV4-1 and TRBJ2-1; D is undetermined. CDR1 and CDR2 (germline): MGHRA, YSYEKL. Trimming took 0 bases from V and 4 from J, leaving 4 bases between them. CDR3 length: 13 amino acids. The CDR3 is CASSQDWYNEQFF. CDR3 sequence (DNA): TGCGCCAGCAGCCAAGATTGGTACAATGAGCAGTTCTTC.

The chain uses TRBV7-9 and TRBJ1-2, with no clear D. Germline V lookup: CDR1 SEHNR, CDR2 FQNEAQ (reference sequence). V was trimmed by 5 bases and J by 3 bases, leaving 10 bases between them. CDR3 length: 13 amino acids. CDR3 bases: TGTGCCAGCAGCCAATCCCGGGACTATGGCTACACCTTC. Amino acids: CASSQSRDYGYTF.

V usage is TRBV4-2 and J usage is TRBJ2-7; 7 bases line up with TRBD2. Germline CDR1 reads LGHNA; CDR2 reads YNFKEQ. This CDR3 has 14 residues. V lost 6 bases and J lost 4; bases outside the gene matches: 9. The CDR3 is CASSAGGGGYEQYF. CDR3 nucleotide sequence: TGTGCCAGCAGTGCTGGGGGGGGTGGTTACGAGCAGTACTTC.

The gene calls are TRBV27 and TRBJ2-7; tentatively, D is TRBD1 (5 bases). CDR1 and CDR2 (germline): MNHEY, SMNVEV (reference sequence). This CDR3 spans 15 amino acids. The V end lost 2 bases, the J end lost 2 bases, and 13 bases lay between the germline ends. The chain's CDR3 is CASSLVTGSPYEQYF. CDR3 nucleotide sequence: TGTGCCAGCAGTTTAGTAACAGGTTCCCCCTACGAGCAGTACTTC.